Shown below are 23 T cell receptor beta chains from a single sample sequenced in a study of regulatory T cells in long-lasting Graves disease (dated by TCRdb to 2020 to 2023). Library preparation employed multiplex PCR. The sequencer listed for this sample is Illumina HiSeq 4000. To build TCR beta libraries, CDR3 regions were amplified by Arm-PCR using iRepertoire HTBI primers. The public reads were run again by TCRdb, first through fastp at Q25 and then through MiXCR, and only productive beta chains were kept. Entries are consolidated by CDR3 protein sequence, retaining the most common genes and DNA. This sample lists a few hundred thousand distinct CDR3 sequences; around a fifth were detected once. Clones ranked in the top ten supply 7% to 9% of the sample. The time point tag for this specimen amounts to: persistent/refractory GD, antithyroid drugs over 5 years with positive TRAb. For both TCR sequencing and RNA sequencing, RNA was extracted from PBMCs using TRIzol.

Sequences were derived from peripheral blood mononuclear cells (PBMCs), sampled when the disease was refractory, from a patient treated with antithyroid drugs. These TCRs come from a female donor with Graves disease.

There are a few counts of this clonotype. The germline gene is not matched at one end of the junction; a read error may be the cause. This rearrangement joins TRBV12-3 or TRBV12-4 to TRBJ2-3; TRBD1 aligns across 10 bases. CDR3 size: 15 residues. The CDR3 here is CASSLVTGGTDTQYF. The CDR3 nucleotides read TGTGCCAGCAGTTTAGTGACAGGGGGCACCGATACGCAGTATTTT.

This clonotype has just a few counts. CDR3: CSASPWGQENTGELFF. CDR3 coding DNA: TGCAGTGCTAGCCCTTGGGGGCAGGAGAACACCGGGGAGCTGTTTTTT. This chain links TRBV20-1 with TRBJ2-2; D perhaps matches TRBD1 (6 bases). Germline CDR1 is DFQATT and CDR2 is SNEGSKA (reference sequence). The CDR3 loop spans 16 amino acids. V was shortened by 3 bases and J by 1 base, with 15 bases between the two germline ends.

This sequence joins TRBV20-1 and TRBJ2-3; tentative D call: TRBD2 (6 bases). The germline V gene encodes CDR1 DFQATT and CDR2 SNEGSKA (reference sequence). This CDR3 has 15 residues. The V and J ends lost 4 bases and 2 bases respectively, with 16 bases between them. The CDR3 reads CSAIEAREDTDTQYF. The CDR3 DNA reads TGCAGTGCTATTGAAGCGAGGGAGGACACAGATACGCAGTATTTT.

For this clonotype: This may arise from a read error, as a much more abundant clone is one base away. The chain uses TRBV20-1 and TRBJ2-7; 8 nucleotides agree with TRBD2. The CDR3 has 14 residues. Per the germline V gene, CDR1 is DFQATT and CDR2 is SNEGSKA (reference sequence). CDR3 nucleotides: TGCAGTGCTCGATGGGGAGCGGGAGAATACGGGCAGTACTTC. This encodes CSARWGAGEYGQYF.

This clonotype was picked up many times. The germline gene is not matched at one end of the junction; a read error may be the cause. The CDR3 sequence is CASSLEGKQAIF. As DNA, the CDR3 is TGCGCCAGCAGCTTGGAAGGTAAACAGGCGATCTTT. The rearrangement joins TRBV5-1 to TRBJ1-1, with D perhaps matching TRBD1 (5 bases). CDR1 and CDR2 (germline): SGHRS, YFSETQ. The length of the CDR3 is 12 residues.

The DNA for the CDR3 is TGCAGTGCTAGGAGTTCGGCGGGAATGTTCACAGATACGCAGTATTTT. Translating gives CSARSSAGMFTDTQYF. V and J are TRBV20-1 and TRBJ2-3; tentative D call: TRBD2 (6 bases). Germline CDR1 reads DFQATT; CDR2 reads SNEGSKA (reference sequence). There are 16 residues in the CDR3. V lost 3 bases, J lost 2 bases, and 18 bases lay in between.

This clonotype was counted only a few times. CDR3 DNA: TGTGCCAGCAGTTTCGGGGTTGATCAGCCCCAGCATTTT. Amino acids: CASSFGVDQPQHF. The chain links TRBV12-3 or TRBV12-4 to TRBJ1-5; D call uncertain. The CDR3 has 13 amino acids. Trimming took 3 bases from V and 5 from J, leaving 8 bases between them.

This clonotype was observed at least ten times. The V call is TRBV28, the J call TRBJ1-1, with D perhaps TRBD1 (6 bases). The CDR3 spans 16 residues. Germline assignment: CDR1 MDHEN and CDR2 SYDVKM. The V end lost 6 bases, the J end lost 6 bases, and 23 bases lay between the germline ends. The CDR3 loop is CASSLLNRGPSPEAFF. The CDR3, as DNA: TGTGCCAGCAGCCTATTGAATCGGGGGCCTAGCCCTGAAGCTTTCTTT. Variable domain in full (rest from reference TRBV28 and TRBJ1-1): DVKVTQSSRYLVKRTGEKVFLECVQDMDHENMFWYRQDPGLGLRLIYFSYDVKMKEKGDIPEGYSVSREKKERFSLILESASTNQTSMYLCASSLLNRGPSPEAFFGQGTRLTVV.

This clonotype has a count of ten or more. CDR3 in amino acids: CAIQTGVADGYTF. CDR3 bases: TGTGCCATCCAAACAGGGGTGGCTGATGGCTACACCTTC. J is TRBJ1-2 and V is TRBV12-3 or TRBV12-4, with TRBD1 matching 7 bases. The CDR3 extends over 13 amino acids. Germline trimming cut 10 bases from V and 6 bases from J; bases unmatched to any gene: 11.

The CDR3 spells CASSLESSRYF. For the CDR3, the DNA is TGTGCCAGCAGTTTGGAATCCTCGCGGTATTTT. J is TRBJ2-3 and V is TRBV28; D unresolved. Germline CDR1 MDHEN, CDR2 SYDVKM. This CDR3 comprises 11 residues. Trimming took off 3 bases at V and 14 bases at J, with 12 bases between the two ends. The full variable domain, with the rest looked up from reference TRBV28 and TRBJ2-3, is DVKVTQSSRYLVKRTGEKVFLECVQDMDHENMFWYRQDPGLGLRLIYFSYDVKMKEKGDIPEGYSVSREKKERFSLILESASTNQTSMYLCASSLESSRYFGPGTRLTVL.

This clonotype has more than one count but fewer than ten. The V call is TRBV13, the J call TRBJ2-2; 9 nucleotides align to TRBD1. CDR1 and CDR2 from the germline V gene are PRHDT and FYEKMQ (reference sequence). V was clipped by 5 bases and J by 7 bases; unmatched bases: 8. The CDR3 length is 15 residues. This CDR3 is CASSKQGAQVGELFF. CDR3 in DNA: TGTGCCAGCAGCAAACAGGGGGCGCAGGTCGGGGAGCTGTTTTTT.

This clonotype was recorded a few times. V usage is TRBV27 and J usage is TRBJ1-5, with 7 bases matching TRBD1. The CDR3 is 15 amino acids. With V trimmed by 3 bases and J by 7 bases, 9 bases remained unmatched. CDR1 MNHEY and CDR2 SMNVEV come from the germline V gene (reference sequence). CDR3 DNA sequence: TGTGCCAGCAGTTTCTCCAGACAGGGTATACAGCCCCAGCATTTT. This translates into CASSFSRQGIQPQHF.

This clonotype was counted many times. This rearrangement joins TRBV11-2 to TRBJ2-2; unclear D gene. V was cut by 3 bases and J by 10 bases, with 15 bases left in between. The CDR3 totals 14 residues. In germline, CDR1 is SGHAT, CDR2 FQNNGV. DNA of the CDR3: TGTGCCAGCAGCTTCGCCGAGGCCCTGGAGGAGCTGTTTTTT. This translates into CASSFAEALEELFF. The whole variable domain, filled in from reference TRBV11-2 and TRBJ2-2, reads EAGVAQSPRYKIIEKRQSVAFWCNPISGHATLYWYQQILGQGPKLLIQFQNNGVVDDSQLPKDRFSAERLKGVDSTLKIQPAKLEDSAVYLCASSFAEALEELFFGEGSRLTVL.

In its sample, this clonotype was seen a few times. The J gene is TRBJ1-1, the V gene TRBV3-1; the D gene is possibly TRBD1 (5 bases). The length of the CDR3 is 14 residues. CDR1 is LGHDT, CDR2 YNNKEL, per germline (reference sequence). Trimming removed 0 bases from V and 8 bases from J, with 13 bases in between. The CDR3 loop is CASSQDPETDEAFF. The CDR3 DNA reads as TGTGCCAGCAGCCAAGATCCGGAGACAGACGAAGCTTTCTTT.

This clonotype occurred many times. The chain combines TRBV7-8 with TRBJ1-1, with a weak D call TRBD1 (5 bases). Germline V gives CDR1 SGHVS, CDR2 FQNEAQ. This CDR3 contains 16 residues. Trimming shortened V by 6 bases and J by 0 bases, and 17 bases separated the two germline ends. The CDR3, as DNA: TGTGCCAGCAGTCCCACGCCACGGGGGATGAACACTGAAGCTTTCTTT. This gives the protein CASSPTPRGMNTEAFF.

This clonotype was seen a handful of times. The gene calls are TRBV5-1 and TRBJ1-6; 9 nucleotides match TRBD1. The trim removed 5 bases at V and 9 bases at J, leaving 6 bases unmatched. This CDR3 contains 14 residues. CDR1 and CDR2 from the germline V gene are SGHRS and YFSETQ. The DNA of the CDR3 is TGCGCCAGCAGAGGGACAGGGTCGTCTTCACCCCTCCACTTT. Translated, it gives CASRGTGSSSPLHF.

At least ten counts were recorded for this clonotype. The chain uses TRBV3-1 and TRBJ1-1; 7 positions match TRBD1. The CDR3 totals 12 residues. V dropped 3 bases and J dropped 10; count of bases not matched to a gene: 5. CDR1 and CDR2 from the germline V gene are LGHDT and YNNKEL (reference sequence). CDR3 DNA: TGTGCCAGCAGCCATGATACAGGGGCAGCTTTCTTT. Residues: CASSHDTGAAFF.

This clonotype was seen only a few times. CDR3 bases: TGTGCCAGCATCCACCTAGCGGGAGGGTTGGAGACCCAGTACTTC. Its protein product is CASIHLAGGLETQYF. The chain couples TRBV3-1 to TRBJ2-5; 12 bases fit TRBD2. Germline values: CDR1 LGHDT, CDR2 YNNKEL (reference sequence). This CDR3 region has 15 residues. J gave up 5 bases and V 7 bases, and 8 bases lay outside the gene matches.

The chain's CDR3 is CSARSYRDTQGLSNQPQHF. The CDR3 region has the DNA TGCAGTGCTCGTAGCTACCGGGACACCCAAGGGCTTAGCAATCAGCCCCAGCATTTT. The chain carries TRBV20-1 and TRBJ1-5; a weak D match, TRBD1 (6 bases). The V and J ends lost 5 bases and 0 bases respectively, with 26 bases between them. Germline lookup yields CDR1 DFQATT and CDR2 SNEGSKA (reference sequence). The CDR3 sequence is 19 residues long.

This clonotype was found once. This could be a read error, since a much larger clone is one nucleotide away. The chain links TRBV7-2 to TRBJ2-7; 9 nucleotides agree with TRBD2. V lost 4 bases and J lost 3; bases outside the gene matches: 4. The CDR3 is made up of 14 amino acids. Germline V lookup: CDR1 SGHTA, CDR2 FQGNSA. In DNA form, the CDR3 reads TGTGCCAGCAGCTCCGCGGGAGGGAACTACGAGCAGTACTTC. Residues: CASSSAGGNYEQYF.

Only a few counts were recorded for this clonotype. V gene TRBV29-1 combines with J gene TRBJ2-2; D might be TRBD1 or TRBD2, each matching 6 bases. V was cut by 4 bases and J by 3 bases, with 18 bases left in between. This CDR3 spans 16 amino acids. The germline gives CDR1 SQVTM, CDR2 ANQGSEA. The CDR3 sequence is CSVGGYGGPDTGELFF. Written as DNA, the CDR3 is TGCAGCGTTGGGGGTTACGGGGGCCCGGACACCGGGGAGCTGTTTTTT.

This clonotype has only a few counts. The J gene is TRBJ2-1, the V gene TRBV7-8, with D unclear. Germline V CDR1 and CDR2: SGHVS, FQNEAQ. The CDR3 contains 13 residues. Trimming took off 0 bases at V and 3 bases at J, with 3 bases between the two ends. CDR3 in amino acids: CASSLALYNEQFF. For the CDR3, the DNA is TGTGCCAGCAGCTTAGCCCTCTACAATGAGCAGTTCTTC.

There are many counts of this clonotype. The chain employs TRBV12-3 or TRBV12-4 and TRBJ1-2, with unresolved D. V was trimmed by 6 bases and J by 8 bases, leaving 16 bases between them. CDR3 size: 13 residues. CDR3 amino acids: CASSPGRSRGYTF. CDR3 nucleotide sequence: TGTGCCAGCAGCCCCGGCCGAAGTCGGGGCTACACCTTC.